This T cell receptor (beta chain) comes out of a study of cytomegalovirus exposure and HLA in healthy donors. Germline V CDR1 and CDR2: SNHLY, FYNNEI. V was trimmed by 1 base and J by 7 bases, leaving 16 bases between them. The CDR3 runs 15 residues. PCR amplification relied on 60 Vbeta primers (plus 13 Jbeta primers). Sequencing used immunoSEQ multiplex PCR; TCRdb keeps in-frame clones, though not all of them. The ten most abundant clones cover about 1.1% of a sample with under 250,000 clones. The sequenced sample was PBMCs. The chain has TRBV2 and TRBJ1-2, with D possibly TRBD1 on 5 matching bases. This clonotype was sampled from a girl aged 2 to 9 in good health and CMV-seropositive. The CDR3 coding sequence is TGTGCCAGCAGTGAAGATCGGGGGAGGTCGTCTGGCTACACCTTC. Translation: CASSEDRGRSSGYTF.